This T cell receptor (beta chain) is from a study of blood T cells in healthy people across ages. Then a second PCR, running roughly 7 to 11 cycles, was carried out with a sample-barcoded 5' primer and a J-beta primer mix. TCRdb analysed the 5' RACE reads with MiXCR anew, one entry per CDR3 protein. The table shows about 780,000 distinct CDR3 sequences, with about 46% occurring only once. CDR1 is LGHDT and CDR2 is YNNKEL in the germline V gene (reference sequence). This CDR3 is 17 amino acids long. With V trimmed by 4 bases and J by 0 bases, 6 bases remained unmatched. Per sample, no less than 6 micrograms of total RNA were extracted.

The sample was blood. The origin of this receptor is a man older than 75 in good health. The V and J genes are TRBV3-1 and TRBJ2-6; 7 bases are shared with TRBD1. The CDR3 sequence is CASSPRGQVSGANVLTF. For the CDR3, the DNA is TGTGCCAGCAGCCCCCGTGGACAGGTCTCTGGGGCCAACGTCCTGACTTTC.